Shown below are 27 T cell receptor beta chains from a single sample sequenced in a study of T cell responses to AZD1222 COVID-19 vaccine. Assay used: immunoSEQ multiplex PCR; TCRdb lists only in-frame clones, some missing. The sample consists of 95,000 to 150,000 clones, around 90% of them appearing once. Sequences were derived from peripheral blood, sampled on day 0 of AZD1222 vaccination. Receptors originate from an adult in good health.

This clone was counted a single time. The gene calls are TRBV3-1 (or the pseudogene TRBV3-2) and TRBJ1-1; D is unresolved. CDR1 and CDR2 (germline): LGHDT, YNNKEL (reference sequence). The CDR3 sequence is 13 residues long. Trimming left V 3 bases short and J 1 base short, with 6 bases between. CDR3 sequence (DNA): TGTGCCAGCAGCCAGGTAGAGAACACTGAAGCTTTCTTT. It yields the protein CASSQVENTEAFF.

The chain carries TRBV7-3 and TRBJ2-5; D gene uncertain. The CDR3 is 13 amino acids. The germline gives CDR1 SGHTA, CDR2 FQGTGA. The V end lost 4 bases, the J end lost 5 bases, and 11 bases lay between the germline ends. CDR3 DNA: TGTGCCAGCAGCTATGGGGTCGACGAGACCCAGTACTTC. Protein sequence: CASSYGVDETQYF.

The chain has TRBV6-5 and TRBJ1-2; TRBD1 aligns across 7 bases. The trim removed 6 bases at V and 3 bases at J, leaving 10 bases unmatched. The CDR3 totals 15 residues. Per the germline V gene, CDR1 is MNHEY and CDR2 is SVGAGI. The CDR3 sequence: CASRDSGQAHYGYTF. Here the CDR3 DNA reads TGTGCCAGCAGGGATAGCGGACAGGCTCACTATGGCTACACCTTC.

This clone appeared once. The V call is TRBV29-1, the J call TRBJ1-3, with D tentatively TRBD1 (6 bases). CDR3 length equals 14 residues. The germline gives CDR1 SQVTM, CDR2 ANQGSEA. The ends were cut back, 4 bases at V and 2 bases at J, with 12 bases in the middle. The CDR3 protein is CSVASGTTGNTIYF. Written as DNA, the CDR3 is TGCAGCGTTGCCTCCGGGACAACTGGAAACACCATATATTTT.

Notes on this clone: The junction shows a germline mismatch at one end, possibly a read error. CDR3 sequence: CASRLNYNSPLHF. The CDR3 nucleotides read TGTGCCAGCCGCTTAAACTATAATTCACCCCTCCACTTT. The chain has TRBV7-2 and TRBJ1-6, with unresolved D. The CDR3 runs 13 residues. The germline CDR1 and CDR2 sequences are SGHTA and FQGNSA.

The chain is built from TRBV19 and TRBJ1-5; D unresolved. CDR3 length equals 13 residues. Germline-derived CDR1 and CDR2 are LNHDA and SQIVND (reference sequence). Trimming shortened V by 5 bases and J by 4 bases, and 9 bases separated the two germline ends. CDR3 nucleotides: TGTGCCAGTAGTTTCGGATTTAATCAGCCCCAGCATTTT. Residues: CASSFGFNQPQHF.

This clone was detected only once. The CDR3 DNA is TGTGCCAGTAGATATACCGGGACGTACGGCTACACCTTC. This codes for CASRYTGTYGYTF. The chain links TRBV19 to TRBJ1-2; possibly TRBD1 for D (5 bases). This CDR3 region has 13 residues. Trimming took off 6 bases at V and 8 bases at J, with 16 bases between the two ends. The germline V gene has CDR1 LNHDA and CDR2 SQIVND (reference sequence). The variable domain in full, completed from reference TRBV19 and TRBJ1-2, reads DGGITQSPKYLFRKEGQNVTLSCEQNLNHDAMYWYRQDPGQGLRLIYYSQIVNDFQKGDIAEGYSVSREKKESFPLTVTSAQKNPTAFYLCASRYTGTYGYTFGSGTRLTVV.

This clone was recorded once. Other DNA sequences in the sample encode the same CDR3. Here the CDR3 DNA reads TGTGCCAGCAGCCAAGCAGGGGCCAACGTCCTGACTTTC. Translation gives CASSQAGANVLTF. The chain employs TRBV14 and TRBJ2-6; D unresolved. V dropped 1 base and J dropped 4 bases, with 2 bases sitting between them. The length of the CDR3 is 13 residues. CDR1 SGHDN and CDR2 FVKESK come from the germline V gene.

The V call is TRBV2, the J call TRBJ2-1; 8 bases are shared with TRBD1. The CDR3 consists of 13 residues. Trimming took 4 bases from V and 7 from J; bases not matched to a gene: 3. Germline values: CDR1 SNHLY, CDR2 FYNNEI. CDR3: CASSGDRSNEQFF. The CDR3 DNA reads as TGTGCCAGCAGTGGGGACAGGTCGAATGAGCAGTTCTTC.

This clone was recorded only once. The chain carries TRBV19 and TRBJ1-1; TRBD1 matches 10 bases. The V and J ends lost 5 bases and 5 bases, in that order; junction bases with no gene match: 5. This CDR3 region has 14 residues. Germline V gene lookup returns CDR1 LNHDA and CDR2 SQIVND (reference sequence). The CDR3 protein is CASSATGQGTEAFF. CDR3 coding DNA: TGTGCCAGTAGTGCCACGGGACAGGGGACTGAAGCTTTCTTT.

The rearrangement uses TRBV19 and TRBJ1-1; 7 nucleotides match TRBD1. V shed 4 bases, J shed 4 bases, and the junction held 9 bases outside the gene matches. Germline CDR1 LNHDA, CDR2 SQIVND (reference sequence). This CDR3 comprises 15 residues. For the CDR3, the DNA is TGTGCCAGTAGTACCGGAAGGCAGGGGGTCACTGAAGCTTTCTTT. Translating gives CASSTGRQGVTEAFF.

The gene calls are TRBV29-1 and TRBJ2-2; D gene unclear. The CDR3 totals 12 residues. Trimming pared 8 bases from V and 6 bases from J, leaving 13 bases between. The V gene's germline CDR1 is SQVTM and CDR2 ANQGSEA. For the CDR3, the DNA is TGCAGCCTCAGAGTGGGCCCCGGGGAGCTGTTTTTT. Its translation is CSLRVGPGELFF.

This chain uses TRBV7-2 with TRBJ2-2; D might be TRBD1 or TRBD2, each matching 7 bases. V lost 2 bases to trimming and J lost 3 bases, with 16 bases between them. Germline V lookup: CDR1 SGHTA, CDR2 FQGNSA. The CDR3 contains 17 residues. The CDR3 nucleotides read TGTGCCAGCAGCTTACGAGGGGGGGACAGTCACACCGGGGAGCTGTTTTTT. Residues: CASSLRGGDSHTGELFF.

The rearrangement joins TRBV30 to TRBJ2-7; TRBD1 matches 7 bases. Trimming took 3 bases from V and 6 from J; bases not matched to a gene: 11. The CDR3 has 14 residues. Germline assignment: CDR1 GTSNPN and CDR2 SVGIG (reference sequence). This CDR3 is CAWRGPATGSEQYF. In DNA, the CDR3 is TGTGCCTGGAGAGGCCCTGCGACAGGGTCCGAGCAGTACTTC.

The chain uses TRBV19 and TRBJ1-2; D remains unclear. Trimming removed 3 bases from V and 7 bases from J, with 9 bases in between. Germline CDR1 LNHDA, CDR2 SQIVND (reference sequence). The CDR3 is 12 amino acids. The chain's CDR3 is CASSMEYSGYTF. In DNA, the CDR3 is TGTGCCAGTAGTATGGAATACAGTGGCTACACCTTC.

J is TRBJ2-1 and V is TRBV7-3; maybe TRBD2 (6 bases). This CDR3 comprises 15 residues. Deletions cut 6 bases from V and 0 bases from J, with 12 bases between. CDR1 is SGHTA, CDR2 FQGTGA, per germline. The chain's CDR3 is CASSGGYSSYNEQFF. Here the CDR3 DNA reads TGTGCCAGCAGTGGGGGGTATAGCTCCTACAATGAGCAGTTCTTC.

The V gene is TRBV12-3 or TRBV12-4, the J gene TRBJ1-5; D gene uncertain. The CDR3 is 13 residues long. V lost 6 bases and J 9 bases, leaving 15 bases between the germline ends. The CDR3 sequence is CASSSDGSRPQHF. CDR3 in DNA: TGTGCCAGCAGCTCGGACGGCTCTCGGCCCCAGCATTTT.

CDR3 bases: TGCGCCAGCAGCTTGGCCCCCGGGGACGCCTACAATGAGCAGTTCTTC. This encodes CASSLAPGDAYNEQFF. The chain is built from TRBV5-1 and TRBJ2-1; D tentatively reads TRBD1 or TRBD2 (5 bases each). This CDR3 has 16 amino acids. V was pared by 0 bases and J by 2 bases, with 12 bases between. In germline, CDR1 is SGHRS, CDR2 YFSETQ.

The chain recombines TRBV5-5 with TRBJ2-2; D unresolved. This CDR3 is built from 13 residues. Deletions cut 3 bases from V and 2 bases from J, with 5 bases between. CDR1 and CDR2 (germline): SGHKS, YYEKEE (reference sequence). The CDR3 region is CASSSYNTGELFF. CDR3 coding DNA: TGTGCCAGCAGCTCGTACAACACCGGGGAGCTGTTTTTT.

V is TRBV7-2 and J is TRBJ1-5; no reliable D call. Per germline, CDR1 SGHTA and CDR2 FQGNSA. The germline V and J ends were trimmed by 5 bases and 7 bases, with 15 bases remaining between them. The CDR3 consists of 14 residues. The CDR3 DNA sequence: TGTGCCAGCAGCCAAGGCGGGTATGCCCAGCCCCAGCATTTT. Encoded protein: CASSQGGYAQPQHF.

The genes are TRBV5-8 and TRBJ2-3; a possible D gene is TRBD1 (5 bases). Trimming cost V 4 bases and J 0 bases, with 12 bases left between them. Germline V gene sequence: CDR1 SGHTS, CDR2 YDEGEE. CDR3 length equals 15 residues. CDR3 amino acids: CASSHTGSSTDTQYF. CDR3 nucleotides: TGTGCCAGCAGCCACACAGGCTCTAGCACAGATACGCAGTATTTT.

The chain links TRBV7-9 to TRBJ1-6, with D perhaps matching TRBD1 (5 bases). The CDR3 runs to 13 residues. Trimming left V 3 bases short and J 9 bases short, with 9 bases between. The germline V gene encodes CDR1 SEHNR and CDR2 FQNEAQ (reference sequence). The CDR3 spells CASSFLTGSPLHF. In nucleotides, the CDR3 is TGTGCCAGCAGCTTTCTCACAGGTTCACCCCTCCACTTT.

The V call is TRBV20-1, the J call TRBJ2-1; D unclear. Germline V CDR1 and CDR2: DFQATT, SNEGSKA (reference sequence). V gave up 7 bases and J gave up 9 bases, with 10 bases separating them. There are 10 residues in the CDR3. The CDR3 sequence: CSGDIREQFF. CDR3 in DNA: TGCAGTGGGGATATCCGTGAGCAGTTCTTC.

The J gene is TRBJ1-2, the V gene TRBV2, with TRBD1 matching over 8 bases. The germline gives CDR1 SNHLY, CDR2 FYNNEI. The CDR3 runs 18 residues. Trimming removed 1 base from V and 4 bases from J; junction bases left unmatched: 14. CDR3: CASSEDYAAGTGIYGYTF. The CDR3 region has the DNA TGTGCCAGCAGTGAAGATTACGCCGCGGGGACAGGCATCTATGGCTACACCTTC. The full variable domain, rest sourced from reference TRBV2 and TRBJ1-2, is EPEVTQTPSHQVTQMGQEVILRCVPISNHLYFYWYRQILGQKVEFLVSFYNNEISEKSEIFDDQFSVERPDGSNFTLKIRSTKLEDSAMYFCASSEDYAAGTGIYGYTFGSGTRLTVV.

CDR3 residues: CASSLMGTSEGETQYF. CDR3 nucleotide sequence: TGTGCCAGCAGCTTGATGGGGACTAGCGAGGGCGAGACCCAGTACTTC. This sequence joins TRBV5-5 and TRBJ2-5, with 10 bases aligning to TRBD2. Germline CDR1 reads SGHKS; CDR2 reads YYEKEE (reference sequence). J lost 5 bases, V lost 1 base, and 8 bases had no gene match. This CDR3 has 16 residues.

The rearrangement links TRBV3-1 (or the pseudogene TRBV3-2) to TRBJ2-6; no definite D call. There are 18 residues in the CDR3. Germline lookup yields CDR1 LGHDT and CDR2 YNNKEL (reference sequence). Deletions cut 3 bases from V and 4 bases from J, with 19 bases between. CDR3 sequence reads: CASSQPHRLGGGANVLTF. The CDR3 coding sequence is TGTGCCAGCAGCCAGCCCCATCGGCTAGGCGGCGGGGCCAACGTCCTGACTTTC.

This clone was counted only a few times. The CDR3 here is CASSQDARQNYGYTF. The DNA for the CDR3 is TGCGCCAGCAGCCAAGATGCGCGGCAGAACTATGGCTACACCTTC. This sequence joins TRBV4-3 and TRBJ1-2; unclear D gene. The length of the CDR3 is 15 residues. V lost 0 bases, J lost 2 bases, and 10 bases lay in between. Germline CDR1 and CDR2: LGHNA and YSLEER.